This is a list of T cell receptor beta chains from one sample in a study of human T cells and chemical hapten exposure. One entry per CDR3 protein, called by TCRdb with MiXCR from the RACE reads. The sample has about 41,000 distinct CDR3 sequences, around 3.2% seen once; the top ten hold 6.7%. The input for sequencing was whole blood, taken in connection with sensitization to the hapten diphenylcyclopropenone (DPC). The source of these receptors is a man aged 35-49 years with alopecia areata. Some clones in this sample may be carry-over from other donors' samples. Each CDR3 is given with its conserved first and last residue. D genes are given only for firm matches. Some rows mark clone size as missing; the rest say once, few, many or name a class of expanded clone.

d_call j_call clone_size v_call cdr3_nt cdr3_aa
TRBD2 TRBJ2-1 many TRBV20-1 TGCAGTGCGTATACTAGCGAATCCTACAATGAGCAGTTCTTC CSAYTSESYNEQFF
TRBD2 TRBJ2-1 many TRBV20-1 TGCAGTGCTAGAGATCTAGAGTTAGCGGGATGGTCCTACAATGAGCAGTTCTTC CSARDLELAGWSYNEQFF
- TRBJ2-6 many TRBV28 TGTGCCAGCAGTCTCCTGATCCCTGGGGCCAACGTCCTGACTTTC CASSLLIPGANVLTF
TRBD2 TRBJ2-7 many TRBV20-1 TGCAGTGCTAGTAGACTAGCGGGAGGGCCGGGGGAGCAGTACTTC CSASRLAGGPGEQYF
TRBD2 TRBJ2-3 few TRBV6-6 TGTGCCAGCAGTTACGACGGGAGGGGCACAGATACGCAGTATTTT CASSYDGRGTDTQYF
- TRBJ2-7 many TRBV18 TGTGCCAGCTCACGCTCCGGGACGCGAAGCTCCTACGAGCAGTACTTC CASSRSGTRSSYEQYF
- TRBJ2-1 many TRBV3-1 TGTGCCAGCAGCCAGACCCAACAGGGTTGGCGGGAGAAGCGCAATGAGCAGTTCTTC CASSQTQQGWREKRNEQFF
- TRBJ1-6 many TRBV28 TGTGCCAGCAGTTTATCCAGGGCCGGGGATTCACCCCTCCACTTT CASSLSRAGDSPLHF
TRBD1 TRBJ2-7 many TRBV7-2 TGTGCCAGCGGGACGGACAGGGAGTACGAGCAGTACTTC CASGTDREYEQYF
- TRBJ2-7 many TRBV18 TGTGCCAGCTCACCAACCAGGGACTCCTACGAGCAGTACTTC CASSPTRDSYEQYF
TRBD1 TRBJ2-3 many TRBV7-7 TGTGCCAGCAGCAGGACAGGGGTTCTAACAGATACGCAGTATTTT CASSRTGVLTDTQYF
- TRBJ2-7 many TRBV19 TGTGCCAGTAGTGACCGGGACCGGAGCTCCTACGAGCAGTACTTC CASSDRDRSSYEQYF
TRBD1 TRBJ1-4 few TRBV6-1 TGTGCCAGCAGTGGATTACAGGGGGCAACCTCTAATGAAAAACTGTTTTTT CASSGLQGATSNEKLFF
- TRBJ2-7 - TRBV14 TGTGCCAGCAGCCGGCAGGAAGGAAGGGAGCAGTACTTC CASSRQEGREQYF
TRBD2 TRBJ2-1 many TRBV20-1 TGCAGTGCTCAGGATAGCGGGAGGGCGGTCTACAATGAGCAGTTCTTC CSAQDSGRAVYNEQFF
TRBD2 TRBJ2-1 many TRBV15 TGTGCCACCAGCAGAGTGCTAGCGGGTGCAAATGAGCAGTTCTTC CATSRVLAGANEQFF
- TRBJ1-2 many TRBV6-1 TGTGCCAGCAGTGAAGCGTTATCCCAGGGGCAGAACTATGGCTACACCTTC CASSEALSQGQNYGYTF
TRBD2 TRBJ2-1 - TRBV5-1 TGCGCCAGCAGCTCAGCCGGAGGACTAGCGGGAGAGGGGGGTTACAATGAGCAGTTCTTC CASSSAGGLAGEGGYNEQFF
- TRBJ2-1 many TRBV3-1 TGTGCCAGCAGCCAAGATCGAGGTTCTGAGCAGTTCTTC CASSQDRGSEQFF
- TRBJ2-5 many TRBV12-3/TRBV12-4 TGTGCCAGCAGTTTCCCACCGGGGGCCCAGTACTTC CASSFPPGAQYF
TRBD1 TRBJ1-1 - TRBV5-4 TGTGCCAGCAGCTTGGAGGGGGCGCGAGCCACTGAAGCTTTCTTT CASSLEGARATEAFF
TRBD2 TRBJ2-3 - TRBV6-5 TGTGCCAGCAGTTACTCGCTAGCGGGAGGGCCGTTAGATACGCAGTATTTT CASSYSLAGGPLDTQYF
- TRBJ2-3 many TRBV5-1 TGCGCCAGCCAAGCGTCTAGCACAGATACGCAGTATTTT CASQASSTDTQYF
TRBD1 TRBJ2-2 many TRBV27 TGTGCCAGCAGCCAACGGACAGGGGGCGTCACCGGGGAGCTGTTTTTT CASSQRTGGVTGELFF
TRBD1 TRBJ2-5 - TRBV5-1 TGCGCCAGCAGCTTGTATGGGACAGGGCAAGAGACCCAGTACTTC CASSLYGTGQETQYF
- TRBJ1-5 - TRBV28 TGTGCCAGCAGCCCCTATAGCAATCAGCCCCAGCATTTT CASSPYSNQPQHF
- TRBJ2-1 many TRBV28 TGTGCCAGCAGTTCGGGCGGAGGCTATAGCTCCTACAATGAGCAGTTCTTC CASSSGGGYSSYNEQFF
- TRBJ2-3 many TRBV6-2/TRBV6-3 TGTGCCAGCTGTTTGGACTTCATCACAGATACGCAGTATTTT CASCLDFITDTQYF
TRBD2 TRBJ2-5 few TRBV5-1 TGCGCCAGCAGCCCGGGACTAGCGGGAGGGGAGACCCAGTACTTC CASSPGLAGGETQYF
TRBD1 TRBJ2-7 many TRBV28 TGTGCCAGCAGTTTCTCTTTGGTAATAGGGACAGGGAAATCCTACGAGCAGTACTTC CASSFSLVIGTGKSYEQYF
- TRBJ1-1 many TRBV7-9 TGTGCCACACACAGGGCGGCGAACACTGAAGCTTTCTTT CATHRAANTEAFF
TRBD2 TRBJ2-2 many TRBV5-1 TGCGCCAGCAGCTTGGCCGCGGGGGACACCGGGGAGCTGTTTTTT CASSLAAGDTGELFF
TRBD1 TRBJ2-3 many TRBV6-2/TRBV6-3 TGTGCCAGCAGTTACTCGAGAGACAGGGCCGCTAGCACAGATACGCAGTATTTT CASSYSRDRAASTDTQYF
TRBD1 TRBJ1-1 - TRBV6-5 TGTGCCAGCAGCCGAAGAGACAGGGAGGATGAAGCTTTCTTT CASSRRDREDEAFF